Each of the 10 T cell receptor beta chains below was sequenced from the same sample in a study of patients and donors after allogeneic stem cell transplantation. TCRdb re-called the RT-PCR reads with MiXCR, one entry per CDR3 protein. The sample consists of roughly 940,000 distinct CDR3 sequences, more than 15% of them appearing once. Sequencing was performed on blood, either unsorted or a sorted T cell fraction (not recorded which). Every receptor here comes from a human donor who was either an allogeneic HSCT recipient or a stem cell or donor lymphocyte infusion donor (not recorded which). It is not recorded whose cells these are; they may come from a transplant donor.

The chain employs TRBV6-1 and TRBJ2-7; tentatively, D is TRBD1 (5 bases). The CDR3 is 14 amino acids. The germline gives CDR1 MNHNS, CDR2 SASEGT. Trimming cost V 7 bases and J 6 bases, with 19 bases left between them. The CDR3 loop is CASTLQFQGSEQYF. DNA for the CDR3: TGTGCCAGCACCTTACAGTTCCAGGGATCCGAGCAGTACTTC.

J is TRBJ2-4 and V is TRBV6-2 or TRBV6-3; possibly TRBD2 for D (5 bases). The germline CDR1 and CDR2 sequences are MNHEY and SVGEGT. The CDR3 covers 18 residues. V was clipped by 5 bases and J by 3 bases, with 23 bases between them. CDR3: CASSNQPGSTKSKNIQYF. The CDR3, as DNA: TGTGCCAGCAGTAACCAACCGGGGTCCACAAAGAGCAAAAACATTCAGTACTTC.

V usage is TRBV20-1 and J usage is TRBJ1-2; no clear D gene. CDR3 size: 14 residues. CDR1 and CDR2 from the germline V gene are DFQATT and SNEGSKA (reference sequence). The V gene lost 6 bases and the J gene lost 4 bases, with 18 bases spanning the gap. The CDR3 DNA follows: TGCAGTGCAACGGATCGGGGTACGGGCTATGGCTACACCTTC. Translated, it gives CSATDRGTGYGYTF.

This clonotype was detected ten times or more. This chain joins TRBV5-1 and TRBJ2-2; the D gene could be TRBD1 or TRBD2 (6 bases each). V dropped 4 bases and J dropped 2 bases, with 12 bases sitting between them. The CDR3 loop spans 15 amino acids. Germline-derived CDR1 and CDR2 are SGHRS and YFSETQ. DNA of the CDR3: TGCGCCAGCAGCGCGGGACATCGTAACACCGGGGAGCTGTTTTTT. This encodes CASSAGHRNTGELFF.

This clonotype occurred a few times. The chain is built from TRBV20-1 and TRBJ2-3, with D uncertain. The length of the CDR3 is 13 residues. Germline V gene lookup returns CDR1 DFQATT and CDR2 SNEGSKA (reference sequence). V lost 0 bases and J lost 2, with 6 bases in between. The CDR3 region is CSAREPHTDTQYF. As DNA, the CDR3 is TGCAGTGCTAGAGAACCTCACACAGATACGCAGTATTTT.

This rearrangement joins TRBV14 to TRBJ2-1, with D uncertain. The V gene lost 1 base and the J gene lost 0 bases, with 10 bases spanning the gap. This CDR3 region has 16 residues. In germline, CDR1 is SGHDN, CDR2 FVKESK. The CDR3, as DNA: TGTGCCAGCAGCCAAGTAGTACGGAGCTCCTACAATGAGCAGTTCTTC. This encodes CASSQVVRSSYNEQFF.

Worth noting for this clonotype: The CDR3 does not close with the conserved phenylalanine or tryptophan, likely indicating a read error. V gene TRBV4-2 combines with J gene TRBJ2-1; 16 bases are a match to TRBD2. The CDR3 extends over 18 amino acids. Germline V gene sequence: CDR1 LGHNA, CDR2 YNFKEQ. V shed 4 bases, J shed 4 bases, and the junction held 7 bases outside the gene matches. The chain's CDR3 is CASSPGTSGGAGYNEQFY. The CDR3 nucleotides read TGTGCCAGCAGCCCCGGGACTAGCGGGGGGGCGGGGTACAATGAGCAGTTCTAC.

The chain is built from TRBV12-3 or TRBV12-4 and TRBJ1-2, with a possible D match to TRBD1 (5 bases). This CDR3 spans 11 amino acids. Between the trimmed V and J ends, which lost 6 bases and 5 bases, there was a span of 7 bases. Here the CDR3 DNA reads TGTGCCAGCAGCCGACAGTATGGCTACACCTTC. Amino acid sequence: CASSRQYGYTF.

The chain joins TRBV9 to TRBJ2-3; D unclear. Trimming removed 3 bases at V and 3 bases at J, with 17 bases between. CDR1 and CDR2 from the germline V gene are SGDLS and YYNGEE. The CDR3 totals 16 residues. The CDR3 DNA is TGTGCCAGCAGCGCGGTTAGACCCATGGGGACAGATACGCAGTATTTT. This codes for CASSAVRPMGTDTQYF.

This clonotype was observed a handful of times. The rearrangement links TRBV5-6 to TRBJ2-7; tentatively, D is TRBD1 (5 bases). The V gene's germline CDR1 is SGHDT and CDR2 YYEEEE. The CDR3 is 13 amino acids. V was shortened by 5 bases and J by 8 bases, with 17 bases between the two germline ends. CDR3 nucleotides: TGTGCCAGCAGTGGGTATCAGGGTTGGCAGCAGTACTTC. This gives the protein CASSGYQGWQQYF.